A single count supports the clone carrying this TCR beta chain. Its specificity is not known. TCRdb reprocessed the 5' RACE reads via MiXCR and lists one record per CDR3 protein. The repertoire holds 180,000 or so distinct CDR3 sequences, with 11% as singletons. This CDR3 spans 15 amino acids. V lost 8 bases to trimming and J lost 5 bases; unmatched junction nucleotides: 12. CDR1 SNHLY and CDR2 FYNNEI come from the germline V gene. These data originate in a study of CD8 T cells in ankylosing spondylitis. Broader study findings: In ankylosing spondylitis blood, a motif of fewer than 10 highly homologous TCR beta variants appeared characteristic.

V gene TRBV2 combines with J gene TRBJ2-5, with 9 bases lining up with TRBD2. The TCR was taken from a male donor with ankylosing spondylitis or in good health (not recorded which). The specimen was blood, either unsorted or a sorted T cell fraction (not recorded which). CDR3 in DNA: TGTGCCAGCGCGTTAAAGCGGGGGGCCGTTGAGACCCAGTACTTC. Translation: CASALKRGAVETQYF.